Included here is one TCR beta chain sequence, with context. Its antigen is still unknown. CDR1 is LNHNV and CDR2 is YYDKDF in the germline V gene (reference sequence). The CDR3 spans 15 residues. Trimming removed 0 bases at V and 2 bases at J, with 10 bases between. This sample stems from a study of vaccination and CD4 T cells after COVID-19. Cultured CD4+ T-cell DNA underwent Oncomine TCR Beta short-read sequencing. TCRdb used MiXCR to reprocess the PCR reads, holding one entry per CDR3 protein. The sample yields under 25,000 distinct CDR3 sequences, about half seen once. Treatment indicated: approximately 10-day PBMC culture with coronavirus spike peptide pools or control peptides (ViraFEST assay). Following a culture period (approximately 10 days), negative selection was used to isolate CD4+ T cells.

V is TRBV15 and J is TRBJ2-5, with D maybe TRBD1 (5 bases). The sequence was obtained from a human donor who had recovered from COVID-19. The sample was CD4+ T cells from blood, cultured in vitro, taken after SARS-CoV-2 vaccination. This CDR3 is CATSRDRAGQETQYF. In nucleotides, the CDR3 is TGTGCCACCAGCAGAGATCGGGCAGGGCAAGAGACCCAGTACTTC.